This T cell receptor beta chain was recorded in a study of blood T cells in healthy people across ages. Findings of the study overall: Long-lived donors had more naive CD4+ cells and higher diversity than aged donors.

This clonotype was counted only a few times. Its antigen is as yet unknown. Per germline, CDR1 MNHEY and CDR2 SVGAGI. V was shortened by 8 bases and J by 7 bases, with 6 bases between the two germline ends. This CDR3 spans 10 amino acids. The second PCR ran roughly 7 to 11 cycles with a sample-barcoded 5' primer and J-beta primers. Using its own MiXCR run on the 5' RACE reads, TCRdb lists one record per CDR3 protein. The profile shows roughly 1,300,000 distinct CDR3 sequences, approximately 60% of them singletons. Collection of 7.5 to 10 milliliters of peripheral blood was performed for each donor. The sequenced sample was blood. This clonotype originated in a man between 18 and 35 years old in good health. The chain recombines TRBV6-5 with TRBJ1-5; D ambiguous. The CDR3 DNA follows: TGTGCCAGCGGACTACAGCCCCAGCATTTT. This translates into CASGLQPQHF.